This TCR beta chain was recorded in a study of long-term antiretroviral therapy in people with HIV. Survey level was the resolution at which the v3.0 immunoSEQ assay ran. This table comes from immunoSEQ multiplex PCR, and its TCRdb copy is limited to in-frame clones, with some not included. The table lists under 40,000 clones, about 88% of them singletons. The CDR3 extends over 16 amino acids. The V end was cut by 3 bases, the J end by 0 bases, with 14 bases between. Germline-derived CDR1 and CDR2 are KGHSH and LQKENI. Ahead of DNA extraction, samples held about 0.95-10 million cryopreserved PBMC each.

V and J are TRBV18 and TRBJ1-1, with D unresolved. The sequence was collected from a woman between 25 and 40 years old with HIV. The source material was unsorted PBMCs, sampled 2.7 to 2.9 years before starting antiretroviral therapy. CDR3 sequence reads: CASSPQSSRMNTEAFF. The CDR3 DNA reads TGTGCCAGCTCACCCCAGAGTTCGAGGATGAACACTGAAGCTTTCTTT.